These 5 T cell receptor beta chains share one sample of origin, sequenced in a study of molecular identifiers for immune sequencing clone quantification. TCRdb re-derived calls from the PCR reads in MiXCR, one entry per CDR3 protein. The sample records 550,000 to 750,000 distinct CDR3 sequences, roughly 21% being singletons. Sequencing used naive CD8+ T cells from blood, with Jurkat cell RNA spiked in. Subset in this sample: FACS-sorted CD8+CD4-CCR7+CD45RA+ naive T cells. Source of these receptors: a human donor in good health. Some libraries in this study had Jurkat cell RNA spiked in.

This clonotype was recorded at least ten times. DNA for the CDR3: TGTGCCATTTGGACAGGGGAGTATACTGAAGCTTTCTTT. This gives the protein CAIWTGEYTEAFF. The chain is built from TRBV28 and TRBJ1-1, with TRBD1 identical over 9 bases. CDR1 is MDHEN and CDR2 is SYDVKM in the germline V gene. V was clipped by 10 bases and J by 5 bases; unmatched bases: 8. CDR3 length equals 13 residues.

The CDR3 DNA follows: TGTGCCAGCAGTGGCATTGTGGGGGTGGCTAATGAAAAACTGTTTTTT. It codes for CASSGIVGVANEKLFF. The rearrangement joins TRBV2 to TRBJ1-4, with D perhaps matching TRBD1 (5 bases). V dropped 4 bases and J dropped 3 bases, with 15 bases sitting between them. CDR1 is SNHLY and CDR2 is FYNNEI in the germline V gene. This CDR3 is built from 16 residues.

Turning to this clonotype: This may be a read error: a much more frequent sequence differs by one nucleotide. The CDR3 does not end in the conserved phenylalanine or tryptophan, so this is likely a read error. The chain joins TRBV20-1 to TRBJ2-2, with TRBD1 identical over 7 bases. The CDR3 totals 14 residues. The junction had 5 bases not matched to a gene; V was cut back by 6 bases and J by 1 base. The germline V gene has CDR1 DFQATT and CDR2 SNEGSKA (reference sequence). The CDR3 DNA is TGCAGTGCCACCGGGACAGAGAACACCGGGGAGCTGTTTATT. Amino acids: CSATGTENTGELFI.

This clonotype has at least ten counts. The V and J genes are TRBV10-3 and TRBJ2-7; 11 bases are a match to TRBD1. This CDR3 comprises 15 residues. Trimming removed 2 bases from V and 6 bases from J; junction bases left unmatched: 6. CDR1 and CDR2 from the germline V gene are ENHRY and SYGVKD. CDR3 region: CAISEVRTGGLEQYF. CDR3 nucleotides: TGTGCCATCAGTGAGGTACGGACAGGGGGCCTCGAGCAGTACTTC.

The rearrangement links TRBV27 to TRBJ2-7; 8 nucleotides match TRBD2. The CDR3 totals 14 residues. Germline CDR1 is MNHEY and CDR2 is SMNVEV (reference sequence). The V gene end was trimmed by 7 bases and the J gene end by 7 bases; junction bases not matched to a gene: 12. For the CDR3, the DNA is TGTGCCAGCAACCGGCGGGGGGCGGCGGGGGAGCAGTACTTC. Amino acid sequence: CASNRRGAAGEQYF.